This TCR beta chain was recorded in a study of human T cells and chemical hapten exposure. Overall study: The patients were mostly female; they had alopecia areata, totalis or universalis.

Points from the study as a whole: Correlating positively with patch test score were the PT1 expanded TCR counts.

The time point denotes: patch test 3, about 24 weeks after DPC sensitization. Treatment in this sample: therapeutic diphenylcyclopropenone sensitization with weekly scalp DPC. Single cDNA molecules in the library carried unique molecular identifiers attached during preparation. MiXCR was run by TCRdb on the RACE reads, yielding one entry per CDR3 protein. There are about 120,000 distinct CDR3 sequences in the sample; about 11% occur only once, and about 2.4% lies in the top ten. Many counts were recorded for this clonotype. Its antigen is unknown. Trimming removed 4 bases at V and 5 bases at J, with 14 bases between. CDR1 and CDR2 (germline): KGHSY, FQNENV. The CDR3 totals 14 residues.

The specimen was whole blood, collected in connection with sensitization to the hapten diphenylcyclopropenone (DPC). The chain uses TRBV16 and TRBJ2-5; D unclear. This clonotype originated in a woman aged 45-59 years with alopecia areata. Some clones in this sample may be carry-over from other donors' samples. The CDR3 coding sequence is TGTGCCAGCAGCCTATCCCTTTCAGACGAGACCCAGTACTTC. Residues: CASSLSLSDETQYF.